This T cell receptor beta chain was recovered during a study of blood T cell repertoires in COVID-19. Study-level background: PBMCs, B-cell-depleted T cells, or T cells were the source of the cDNA or gDNA that made up the material.

Sequencing used immunoSEQ multiplex PCR; TCRdb keeps in-frame clones, though not all of them. The sample lists under 300,000 clones, 89% occurring once. V trimming: 4 bases; J trimming: 4 bases; junction bases outside the gene matches: 7. This CDR3 is built from 15 residues. Germline V gene sequence: CDR1 MDHEN, CDR2 SYDVKM. The chain has TRBV28 and TRBJ2-4; 7 bases align to TRBD2. Sequenced sample: peripheral blood. The TCR comes from a woman between 40 and 55 years old who had recovered from COVID-19. The CDR3 nucleotides read TGTGCCAGCAGTTCCCCGGGGGGAGGTAAAAACATTCAGTACTTC. Amino acid sequence: CASSSPGGGKNIQYF. Variable domain in full (rest from reference TRBV28 and TRBJ2-4): DVKVTQSSRYLVKRTGEKVFLECVQDMDHENMFWYRQDPGLGLRLIYFSYDVKMKEKGDIPEGYSVSREKKERFSLILESASTNQTSMYLCASSSPGGGKNIQYFGAGTRLSVL.